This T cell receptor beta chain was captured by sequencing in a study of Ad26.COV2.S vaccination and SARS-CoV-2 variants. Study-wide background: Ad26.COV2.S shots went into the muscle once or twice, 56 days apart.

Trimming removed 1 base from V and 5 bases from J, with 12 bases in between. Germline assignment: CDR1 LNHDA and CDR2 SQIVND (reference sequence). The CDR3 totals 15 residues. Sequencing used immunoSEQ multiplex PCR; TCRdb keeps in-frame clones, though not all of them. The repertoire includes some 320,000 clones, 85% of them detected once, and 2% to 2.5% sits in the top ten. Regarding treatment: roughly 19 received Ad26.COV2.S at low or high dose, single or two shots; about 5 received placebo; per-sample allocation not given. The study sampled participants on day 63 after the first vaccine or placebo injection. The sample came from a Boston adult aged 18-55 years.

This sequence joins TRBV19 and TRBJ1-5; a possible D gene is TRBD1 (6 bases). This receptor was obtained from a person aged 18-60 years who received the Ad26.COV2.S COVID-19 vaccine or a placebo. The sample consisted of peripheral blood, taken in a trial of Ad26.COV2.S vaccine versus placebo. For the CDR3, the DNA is TGTGCCAGTAGTATAGTAACAGGGATCCATCAGCCCCAGCATTTT. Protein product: CASSIVTGIHQPQHF.